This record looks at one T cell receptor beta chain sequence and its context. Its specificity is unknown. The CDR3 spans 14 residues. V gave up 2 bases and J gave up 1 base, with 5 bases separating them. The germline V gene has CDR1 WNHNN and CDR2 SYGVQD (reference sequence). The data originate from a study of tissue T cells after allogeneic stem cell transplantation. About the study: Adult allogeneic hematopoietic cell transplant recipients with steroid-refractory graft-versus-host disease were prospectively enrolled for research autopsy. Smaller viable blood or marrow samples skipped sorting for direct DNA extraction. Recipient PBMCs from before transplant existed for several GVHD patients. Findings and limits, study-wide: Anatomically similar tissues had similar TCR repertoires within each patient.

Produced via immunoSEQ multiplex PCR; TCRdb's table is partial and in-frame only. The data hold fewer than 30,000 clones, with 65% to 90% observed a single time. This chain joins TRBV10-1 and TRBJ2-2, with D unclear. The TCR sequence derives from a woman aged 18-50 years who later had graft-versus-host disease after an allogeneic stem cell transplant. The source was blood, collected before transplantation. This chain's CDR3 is CASSEIGNTGELFF. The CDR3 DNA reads TGCGCCAGCAGTGAGATAGGGAACACCGGGGAGCTGTTTTTT.